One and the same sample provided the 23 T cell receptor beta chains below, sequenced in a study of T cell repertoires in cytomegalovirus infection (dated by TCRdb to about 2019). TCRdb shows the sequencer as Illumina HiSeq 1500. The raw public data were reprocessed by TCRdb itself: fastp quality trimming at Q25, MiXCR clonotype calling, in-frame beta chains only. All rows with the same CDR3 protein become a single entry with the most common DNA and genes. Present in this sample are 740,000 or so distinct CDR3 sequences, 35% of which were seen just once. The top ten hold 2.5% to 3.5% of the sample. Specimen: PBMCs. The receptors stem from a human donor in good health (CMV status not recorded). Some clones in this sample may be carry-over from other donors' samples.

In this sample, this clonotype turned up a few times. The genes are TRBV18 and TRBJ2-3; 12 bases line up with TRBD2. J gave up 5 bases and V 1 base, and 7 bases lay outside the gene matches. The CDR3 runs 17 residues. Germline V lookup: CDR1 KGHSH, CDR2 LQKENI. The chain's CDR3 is CASSPLVLAGGQDTQYF. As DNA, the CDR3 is TGTGCCAGCTCACCACTCGTACTAGCGGGAGGACAAGATACGCAGTATTTT.

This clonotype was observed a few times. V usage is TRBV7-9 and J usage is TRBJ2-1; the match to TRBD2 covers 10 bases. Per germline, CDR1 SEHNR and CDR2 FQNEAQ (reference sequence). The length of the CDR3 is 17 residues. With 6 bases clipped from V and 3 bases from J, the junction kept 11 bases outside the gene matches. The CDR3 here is CASSSQGLADNYNEQFF. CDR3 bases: TGTGCCAGCAGTTCCCAAGGACTAGCGGACAACTACAATGAGCAGTTCTTC. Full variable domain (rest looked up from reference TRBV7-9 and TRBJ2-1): DTGVSQNPRHKITKRGQNVTFRCDPISEHNRLYWYRQTLGQGPEFLTYFQNEAQLEKSRLLSDRFSAERPKGSFSTLEIQRTEQGDSAMYLCASSSQGLADNYNEQFFGPGTRLTVL.

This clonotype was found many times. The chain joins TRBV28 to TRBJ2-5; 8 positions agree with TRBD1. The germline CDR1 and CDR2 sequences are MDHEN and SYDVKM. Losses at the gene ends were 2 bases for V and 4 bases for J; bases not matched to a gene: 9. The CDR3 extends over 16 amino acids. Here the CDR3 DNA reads TGTGCCAGCAGTTTAAGGCTCAGGGGGCAGGGAGAGACCCAGTACTTC. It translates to CASSLRLRGQGETQYF.

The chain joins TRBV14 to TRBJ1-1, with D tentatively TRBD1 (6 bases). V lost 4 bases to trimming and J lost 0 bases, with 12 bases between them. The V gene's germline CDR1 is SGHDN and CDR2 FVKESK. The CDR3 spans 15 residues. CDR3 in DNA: TGTGCCAGCAGCCTTCCCGGGACAATGAACACTGAAGCTTTCTTT. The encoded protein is CASSLPGTMNTEAFF.

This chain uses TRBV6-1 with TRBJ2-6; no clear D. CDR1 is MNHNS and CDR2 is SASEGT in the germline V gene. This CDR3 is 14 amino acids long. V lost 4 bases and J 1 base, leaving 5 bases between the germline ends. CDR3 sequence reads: CASSGVSGANVLTF. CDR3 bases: TGTGCCAGCAGTGGGGTGTCTGGGGCCAACGTCCTGACTTTC.

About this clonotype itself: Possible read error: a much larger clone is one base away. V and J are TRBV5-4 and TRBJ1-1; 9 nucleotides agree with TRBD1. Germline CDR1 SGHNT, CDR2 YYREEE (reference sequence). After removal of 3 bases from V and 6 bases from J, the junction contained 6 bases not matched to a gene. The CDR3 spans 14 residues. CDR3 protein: CASSSRDREAEAFF. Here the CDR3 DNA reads TGTGCCAGCAGCTCCCGGGACAGGGAGGCTGAAGCTTTCTTT.

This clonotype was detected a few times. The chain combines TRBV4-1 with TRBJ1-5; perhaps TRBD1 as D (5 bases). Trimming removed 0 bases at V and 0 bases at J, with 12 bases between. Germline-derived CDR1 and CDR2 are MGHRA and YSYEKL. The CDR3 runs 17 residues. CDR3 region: CASSQEDIKYSNQPQHF. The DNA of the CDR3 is TGCGCCAGCAGCCAAGAGGACATAAAATATAGCAATCAGCCCCAGCATTTT.

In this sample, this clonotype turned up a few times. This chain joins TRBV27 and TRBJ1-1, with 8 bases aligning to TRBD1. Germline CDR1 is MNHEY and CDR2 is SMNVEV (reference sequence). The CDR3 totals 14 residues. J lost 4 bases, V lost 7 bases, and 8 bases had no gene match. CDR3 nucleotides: TGTGCCAGCACTCACGACAGGGGAAGCACTGAAGCTTTCTTT. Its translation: CASTHDRGSTEAFF.

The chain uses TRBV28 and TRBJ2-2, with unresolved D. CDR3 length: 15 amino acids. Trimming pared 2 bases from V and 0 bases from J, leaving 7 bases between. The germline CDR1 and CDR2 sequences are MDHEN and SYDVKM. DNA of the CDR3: TGTGCCAGCAGTTTAACGAAAGCGAACACCGGGGAGCTGTTTTTT. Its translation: CASSLTKANTGELFF.

This CDR3 reads CASSLVADRTDTQYF. Written as DNA, the CDR3 is TGCGCCAGCAGCTTGGTGGCCGACCGCACAGATACGCAGTATTTT. This chain connects TRBV5-1 to TRBJ2-3; no firm D call. CDR1 is SGHRS, CDR2 YFSETQ, per germline. Between the trimmed V and J ends, which lost 0 bases and 1 base, there was a span of 9 bases. There are 15 residues in the CDR3.

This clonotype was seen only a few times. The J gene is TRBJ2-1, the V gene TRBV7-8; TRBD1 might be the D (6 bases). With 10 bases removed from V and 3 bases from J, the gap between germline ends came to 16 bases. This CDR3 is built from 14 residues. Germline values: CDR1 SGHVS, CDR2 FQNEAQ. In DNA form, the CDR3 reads TGTGCCACCTGGGACACTAATTTCTACAATGAGCAGTTCTTC. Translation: CATWDTNFYNEQFF. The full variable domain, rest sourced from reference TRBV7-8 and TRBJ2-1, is GAGVSQSPRYKVAKRGQDVALRCDPISGHVSLFWYQQALGQGPEFLTYFQNEAQLDKSGLPSDRFFAERPEGSVSTLKIQRTQQEDSAVYLCATWDTNFYNEQFFGPGTRLTVL.

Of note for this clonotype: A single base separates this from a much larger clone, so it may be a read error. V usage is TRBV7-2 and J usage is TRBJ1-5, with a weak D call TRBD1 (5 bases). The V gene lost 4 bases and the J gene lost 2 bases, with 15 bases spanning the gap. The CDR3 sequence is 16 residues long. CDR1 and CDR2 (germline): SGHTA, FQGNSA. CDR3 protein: CASSSHPGGGNQPQHF. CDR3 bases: TGTGCCAGCAGCTCCCACCCCGGAGGGGGCAATCAGCCCCAGCATTTT.

Here the CDR3 DNA reads TGTGCCAGCAGGGCAACAGCTGGCTACACCTTC. This sequence encodes CASRATAGYTF. This chain joins TRBV28 and TRBJ1-2; D ambiguous. Between the trimmed V and J ends, which lost 6 bases and 7 bases, there was a span of 9 bases. The CDR3 spans 11 residues. Germline CDR1 is MDHEN and CDR2 is SYDVKM.

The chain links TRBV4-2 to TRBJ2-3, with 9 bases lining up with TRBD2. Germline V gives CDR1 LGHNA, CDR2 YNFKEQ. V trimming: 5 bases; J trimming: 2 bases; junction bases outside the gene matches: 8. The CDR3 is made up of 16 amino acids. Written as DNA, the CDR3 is TGTGCCAGCAGCGGGGGGCTAGCGGGATTCACAGATACGCAGTATTTT. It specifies CASSGGLAGFTDTQYF.

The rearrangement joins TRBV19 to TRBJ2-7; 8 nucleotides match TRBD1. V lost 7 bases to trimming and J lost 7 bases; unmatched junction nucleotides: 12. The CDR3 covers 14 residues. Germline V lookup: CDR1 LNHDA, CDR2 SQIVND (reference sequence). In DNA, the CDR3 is TGTGCCAGTAAAAAGGACAGGGCTGCCTGGGAGCAGTACTTC. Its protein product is CASKKDRAAWEQYF.

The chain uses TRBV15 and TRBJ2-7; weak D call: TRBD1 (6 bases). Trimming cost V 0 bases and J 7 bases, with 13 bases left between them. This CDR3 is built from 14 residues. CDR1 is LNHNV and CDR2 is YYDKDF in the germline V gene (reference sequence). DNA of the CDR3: TGTGCCACCAGCAGAGATCTTTCCAGGGGAGAGCAGTACTTC. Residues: CATSRDLSRGEQYF.

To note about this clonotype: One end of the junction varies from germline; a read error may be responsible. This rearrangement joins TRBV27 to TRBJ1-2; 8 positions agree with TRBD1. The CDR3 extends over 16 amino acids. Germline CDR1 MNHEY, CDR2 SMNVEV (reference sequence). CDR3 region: CASSLDPRGLYYGSTF. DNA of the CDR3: TGTGCCAGCAGTCTAGACCCCAGGGGGCTGTACTATGGCTCCACCTTC.

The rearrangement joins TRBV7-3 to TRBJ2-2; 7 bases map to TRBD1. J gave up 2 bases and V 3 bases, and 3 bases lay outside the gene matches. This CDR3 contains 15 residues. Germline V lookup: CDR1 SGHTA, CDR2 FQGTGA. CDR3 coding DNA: TGTGCCAGCAGCTTGAACAGGGGTAACACCGGGGAGCTGTTTTTT. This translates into CASSLNRGNTGELFF.

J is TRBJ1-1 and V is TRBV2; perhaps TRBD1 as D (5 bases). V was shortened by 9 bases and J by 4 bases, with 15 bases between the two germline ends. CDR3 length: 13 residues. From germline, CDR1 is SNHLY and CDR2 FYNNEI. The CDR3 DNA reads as TGTGCCAGAAACCCAGGGATTCGCACTGAAGCTTTCTTT. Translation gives CARNPGIRTEAFF.

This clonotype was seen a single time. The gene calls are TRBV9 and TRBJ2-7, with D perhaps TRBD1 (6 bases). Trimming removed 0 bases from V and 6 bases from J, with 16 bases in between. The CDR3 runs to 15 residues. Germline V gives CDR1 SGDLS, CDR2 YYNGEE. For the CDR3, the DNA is TGTGCCAGCAGCGTAGCTAGCAGGGTAGGGGGCGAGCAGTACTTC. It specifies CASSVASRVGGEQYF.

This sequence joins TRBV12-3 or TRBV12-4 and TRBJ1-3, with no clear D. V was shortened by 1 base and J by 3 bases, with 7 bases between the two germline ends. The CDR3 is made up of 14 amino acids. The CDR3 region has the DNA TGTGCCAGCAGTTTAGGGTTCGGTGGAAACACCATATATTTT. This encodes CASSLGFGGNTIYF.

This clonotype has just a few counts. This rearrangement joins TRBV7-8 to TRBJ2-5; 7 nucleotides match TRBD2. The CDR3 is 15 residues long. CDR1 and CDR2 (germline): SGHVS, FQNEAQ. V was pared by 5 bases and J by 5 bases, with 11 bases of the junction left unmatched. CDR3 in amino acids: CASSPKGRVGETQYF. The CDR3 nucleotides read TGTGCCAGCAGCCCGAAGGGGAGGGTTGGGGAGACCCAGTACTTC.

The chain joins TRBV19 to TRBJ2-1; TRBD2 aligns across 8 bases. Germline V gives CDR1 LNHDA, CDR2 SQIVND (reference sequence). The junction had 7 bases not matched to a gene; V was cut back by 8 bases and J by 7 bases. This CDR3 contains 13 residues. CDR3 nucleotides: TGTGCCAGTGGTGGGGCTAGCGGGAATGAGCAGTTCTTC. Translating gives CASGGASGNEQFF.